Below, one T cell receptor beta chain is given with its context. This specimen comes from a study of cytomegalovirus exposure and HLA in healthy donors. PCR employed 60 Vbeta and 13 Jbeta primers. Generated by immunoSEQ multiplex PCR, the TCRdb table keeps only in-frame clones and is missing some. The sample includes about 59,000 clones, about 81% of them seen just once. The CDR3 has 15 amino acids. J lost 2 bases, V lost 4 bases, and 5 bases had no gene match. Germline V gene sequence: CDR1 KGHSH, CDR2 LQKENI. This rearrangement joins TRBV18 to TRBJ2-7, with 10 bases lining up with TRBD1. This TCR was recovered from a man aged 25 to 40 in good health and CMV-seropositive. Input material: PBMCs. The CDR3 reads CASSLGTGETYEQYF. CDR3 coding DNA: TGTGCCAGCTCACTCGGGACAGGGGAAACCTACGAGCAGTACTTC.